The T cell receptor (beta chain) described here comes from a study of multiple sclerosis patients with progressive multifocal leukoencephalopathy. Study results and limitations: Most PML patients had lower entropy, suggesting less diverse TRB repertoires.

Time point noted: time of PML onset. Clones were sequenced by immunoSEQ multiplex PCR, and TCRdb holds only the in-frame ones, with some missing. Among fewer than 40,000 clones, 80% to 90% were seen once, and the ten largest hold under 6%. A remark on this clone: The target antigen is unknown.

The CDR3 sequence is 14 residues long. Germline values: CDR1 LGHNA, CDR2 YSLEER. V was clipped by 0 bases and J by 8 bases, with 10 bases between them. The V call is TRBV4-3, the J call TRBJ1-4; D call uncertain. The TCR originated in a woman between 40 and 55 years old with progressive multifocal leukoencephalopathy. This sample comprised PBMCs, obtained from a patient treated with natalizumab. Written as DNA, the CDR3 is TGCGCCAGCAGCCAAGATCGAATGGGGGAAAAACTGTTTTTT. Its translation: CASSQDRMGEKLFF.